These 5 T cell receptor beta chains originate from one sample sequenced in a study of shared clonotypes between healthy human individuals. Profiled with immunoSEQ multiplex PCR; TCRdb holds only in-frame clones, not every one. The table has 2 million to 2.5 million clones, just under 95% seen once. The sample consisted of naive CD4+ T cells from PBMCs. The subset is: CD45RA+ positively selected. Receptors originate from a man aged 18 to 35 in good health. Some clones in this sample may be carry-over from other donors' samples.

The chain employs TRBV28 and TRBJ2-7, with a possible D match to TRBD2 (7 bases). V lost 6 bases to trimming and J lost 2 bases, with 14 bases between them. There are 14 residues in the CDR3. Germline CDR1 and CDR2: MDHEN and SYDVKM. The CDR3, as DNA: TGTGCCAGCAGCGGGGGGCTAGGGCCCTACGAGCAGTACTTC. Translated: CASSGGLGPYEQYF.

This sequence joins TRBV7-9 and TRBJ2-3; TRBD2 agrees at 11 bases. The CDR3 is 18 amino acids. Germline V gives CDR1 SEHNR, CDR2 FQNEAQ (reference sequence). J gave up 5 bases and V 2 bases, and 12 bases lay outside the gene matches. Written as DNA, the CDR3 is TGTGCCAGCAGCTTACGTACTTCAGTAGCGGGAGGGAAAGATACGCAGTATTTT. This gives the protein CASSLRTSVAGGKDTQYF.

The J gene is TRBJ2-5, the V gene TRBV5-1; possibly TRBD2 for D (7 bases). Trimming left V 4 bases short and J 2 bases short, with 15 bases between. The length of the CDR3 is 15 residues. Germline V gives CDR1 SGHRS, CDR2 YFSETQ. In nucleotides, the CDR3 is TGCGCCAGCAGCGAGGGGGGGACTGGTCAAGAGACCCAGTACTTC. This translates into CASSEGGTGQETQYF. Complete variable domain (other parts from reference TRBV5-1 and TRBJ2-5): KAGVTQTPRYLIKTRGQQVTLSCSPISGHRSVSWYQQTPGQGLQFLFEYFSETQRNKGNFPGRFSGRQFSNSRSEMNVSTLELGDSALYLCASSEGGTGQETQYFGPGTRLLVL.

The chain combines TRBV9 with TRBJ2-4; D may be TRBD2 (7 bases). The V end lost 4 bases, the J end lost 6 bases, and 17 bases lay between the germline ends. The CDR3 totals 15 residues. Germline CDR1 reads SGDLS; CDR2 reads YYNGEE. CDR3 coding DNA: TGTGCCAGCAGCCCGGGGGCGCTAGCGGCAAACATTCAGTACTTC. This codes for CASSPGALAANIQYF.

V and J are TRBV7-9 and TRBJ1-5; TRBD1 is a possible D gene (6 bases). From germline, CDR1 is SEHNR and CDR2 FQNEAQ (reference sequence). V lost 8 bases and J lost 7, with 15 bases in between. This CDR3 comprises 13 residues. CDR3 sequence (DNA): TGTGCCAGCGGGGGCCGAGGGGAGCAGCCCCAGCATTTT. Amino acid sequence: CASGGRGEQPQHF.